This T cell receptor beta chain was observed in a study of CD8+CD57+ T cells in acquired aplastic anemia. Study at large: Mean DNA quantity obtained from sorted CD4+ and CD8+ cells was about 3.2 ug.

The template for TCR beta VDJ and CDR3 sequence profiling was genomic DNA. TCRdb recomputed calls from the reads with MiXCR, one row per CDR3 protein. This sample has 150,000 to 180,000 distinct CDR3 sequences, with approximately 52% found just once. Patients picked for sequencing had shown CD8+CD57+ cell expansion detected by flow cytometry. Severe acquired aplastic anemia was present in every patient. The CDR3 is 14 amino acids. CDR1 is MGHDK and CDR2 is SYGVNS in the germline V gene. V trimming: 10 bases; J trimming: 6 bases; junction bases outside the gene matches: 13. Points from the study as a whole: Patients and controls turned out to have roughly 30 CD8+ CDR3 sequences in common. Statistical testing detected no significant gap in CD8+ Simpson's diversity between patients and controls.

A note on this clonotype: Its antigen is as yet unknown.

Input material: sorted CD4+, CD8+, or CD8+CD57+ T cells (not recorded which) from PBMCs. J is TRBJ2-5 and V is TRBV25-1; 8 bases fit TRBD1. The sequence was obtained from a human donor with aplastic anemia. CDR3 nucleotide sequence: TGTGCCACCGATCCCGGACAGGGACCTCAGACCCAGTACTTC. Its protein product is CATDPGQGPQTQYF.